This TCR beta chain was obtained from a study of Graves' ophthalmopathy and Graves' hyperthyroidism. Clinical symptoms, serum thyroxine, TRAb, thyroid ultrasound and orbital computed tomography formed the basis of diagnosis. The PBMCs had their origin in around 9.1 ml of fresh peripheral blood. This clonotype occurred many times. Its antigen is not identified. RNA transcripts yielded amplified TCR beta CDR3 regions. First-round RT-PCR employed HTBI primers, with a second-round multiplex PCR after it. TCRdb used MiXCR to reprocess the multiplex PCR reads, holding one entry per CDR3 protein. Of around 170,000 distinct CDR3 sequences in the sample, 30% to 45% were seen once. CDR3 length equals 16 residues. With V trimmed by 7 bases and J by 5 bases, 13 bases remained unmatched. Regarding the study as a whole: The model flagged ophthalmopathy progression at roughly 64% sensitivity and under 75% specificity.

The origin of this receptor is a woman between 35 and 50 years old with Graves' ophthalmopathy. Material for sequencing was peripheral blood. This chain joins TRBV12-3 or TRBV12-4 and TRBJ2-5; 10 positions agree with TRBD2. The CDR3 sequence is CASTLSSGSWSETQYF. CDR3 sequence (DNA): TGTGCCAGCACACTATCTAGCGGGAGTTGGTCGGAGACCCAGTACTTC.